The 8 T cell receptor beta chains reported below all come from one sample, sequenced in a study of T cells in Graves' hyperthyroidism and ophthalmopathy. Amplified TCR beta CDR3 regions came from RNA transcripts. Carried out on the TCR CDR3, a first-round RT-PCR used the HTBI primer set. Each CDR3 protein is one row after TCRdb ran MiXCR on the multiplex PCR reads. The data hold under 550,000 distinct CDR3 sequences, with around 13% observed a single time. The sequenced material came from blood. All receptors derive from a woman between 18 and 30 years old with Graves' hyperthyroidism.

This clonotype was seen many times. The V and J genes are TRBV29-1 and TRBJ2-1; TRBD1 aligns across 8 bases. The CDR3 consists of 14 residues. Trimming at V came to 7 bases and at J to 2 bases, leaving 7 bases not matched to a gene. Per germline, CDR1 SQVTM and CDR2 ANQGSEA. This chain's CDR3 is CSARGTGAYNEQFF. The DNA for the CDR3 is TGCAGCGCCAGGGGGACAGGAGCCTACAATGAGCAGTTCTTC.

The sample holds many counts of this clonotype. In nucleotides, the CDR3 is TGTGCCAGCAGTTTTCCAGGGGGTGAGCAGTTCTTC. Amino acids: CASSFPGGEQFF. The V call is TRBV12-3 or TRBV12-4, the J call TRBJ2-1; 7 bases are shared with TRBD1. The CDR3 extends over 12 amino acids. Trimming took 3 bases from V and 9 from J; bases not matched to a gene: 2.

This clonotype showed up many times. This chain uses TRBV27 with TRBJ1-5; the D gene is possibly TRBD1 (6 bases). CDR3 length: 15 residues. CDR1 is MNHEY and CDR2 is SMNVEV in the germline V gene (reference sequence). The V and J ends lost 5 bases and 0 bases respectively, with 11 bases between them. The CDR3 sequence: CASSPLTGSNQPQHF. CDR3 sequence (DNA): TGTGCCAGCAGTCCCCTGACAGGTAGCAATCAGCCCCAGCATTTT.

Many counts were recorded for this clonotype. The chain is built from TRBV28 and TRBJ2-1; TRBD2 aligns across 10 bases. This CDR3 is 15 amino acids long. Germline-derived CDR1 and CDR2 are MDHEN and SYDVKM. V lost 2 bases and J lost 6; bases outside the gene matches: 4. The CDR3, as DNA: TGTGCCAGCAGTTTACTAGCGGGAGAAAGCAATGAGCAGTTCTTC. Protein: CASSLLAGESNEQFF.

The chain carries TRBV10-3 and TRBJ2-3; 8 bases match TRBD1. This CDR3 contains 16 residues. The V segment lost 0 bases and the J segment 5 bases; nucleotides outside the gene matches: 7. Germline V gene lookup returns CDR1 ENHRY and CDR2 SYGVKD. The CDR3 loop is CAISESSDRVVDTQYF. DNA of the CDR3: TGTGCCATCAGTGAGTCGTCGGACAGGGTAGTAGATACGCAGTATTTT.

There are many counts of this clonotype. The CDR3 bases are TGTGCCAGCAGCTTAGAATTTCAGAGCACAGATACGCAGTATTTT. Translated: CASSLEFQSTDTQYF. The rearrangement links TRBV11-2 to TRBJ2-3, with D unclear. This CDR3 contains 15 residues. V gave up 0 bases and J gave up 0 bases, with 7 bases separating them. From germline, CDR1 is SGHAT and CDR2 FQNNGV.

This clonotype has ten or more counts. This chain uses TRBV2 with TRBJ1-1, with 7 bases fitting TRBD1. This CDR3 is 14 amino acids long. CDR1 and CDR2 from the germline V gene are SNHLY and FYNNEI. V trimming: 6 bases; J trimming: 7 bases; junction bases outside the gene matches: 11. In nucleotides, the CDR3 is TGTGCCAGCAGGCCTGACAGGGTTTCAAGTGAAGCTTTCTTT. Amino acids: CASRPDRVSSEAFF.

The chain links TRBV3-1 to TRBJ1-3, with D possibly matching TRBD1 (5 bases). V was shortened by 0 bases and J by 4 bases, with 10 bases between the two germline ends. Germline V gives CDR1 LGHDT, CDR2 YNNKEL (reference sequence). The CDR3 loop spans 15 amino acids. The CDR3 nucleotides are TGTGCCAGCAGCCAAGAGACAGCAAGAGGAAACACCATATATTTT. It is translated as CASSQETARGNTIYF.